The clone carrying this T cell receptor (beta chain) was seen a handful of times. Its matching antigen is unknown. The data are from a study of regulatory T cells in long-lasting Graves disease. For the study at large: The term persistent Graves' disease signified upward of 5 years on antithyroid drugs with positive TSH receptor antibodies. Study results and caveats: Under persistent disease, TRBV28, TRBJ1-2 and TRBJ2-5 were used preferentially. The sample size was small, and this may have reduced accuracy.

Regarding time point: persistent/refractory GD, antithyroid drugs over 5 years with positive TRAb. PBMCs were the source of the RNA used for TCR sequencing. With 1 base removed from V and 4 bases from J, the gap between germline ends came to 10 bases. CDR3 length: 14 amino acids. Germline assignment: CDR1 LNHDA and CDR2 SQIVND (reference sequence). Sequencing libraries for TCR beta were prepared with iRepertoire HTBI primers and Arm-PCR of CDR3 regions. Original data processing: Samples revealed around 56 TRBV and 11 to 15 TRBJ segments. MiXCR was run by TCRdb on the multiplex PCR reads, yielding one entry per CDR3 protein. The V and J calls and clone size are TCRdb's, not the authors'. The sample contains approximately 690,000 distinct CDR3 sequences, approximately 31% of which appear only once.

The receptor comes from a female donor with Graves disease. This sample comprised peripheral blood mononuclear cells (PBMCs), obtained when the disease was refractory, from a patient treated with antithyroid drugs. This chain joins TRBV19 and TRBJ1-2; unclear D gene. The DNA for the CDR3 is TGTGCCAGTAGTATAGGTTCCCCTCTCTATGGCTACACCTTC. It yields the protein CASSIGSPLYGYTF.